The 25 T cell receptor beta chains presented below share a single source sample, sequenced in a study of T cells expressing NK-cell markers. Each CDR3 protein gets one entry in TCRdb, which reprocessed the 5' RACE reads and gives no DNA. The sample data list about 400,000 distinct CDR3 sequences. Sequencing used blood T cells: a sorted CD56 or NKG2C T cell subset, CD4+ or CD8+ T cells, or bulk PBMC T cells (not recorded which). The receptors here all came from a woman in her 50s in good health.

The chain employs TRBV24-1 and TRBJ2-3; lacking DNA, the TRBD2 call made by TCRdb goes unchecked. CDR1 KGHDR and CDR2 SFDVKD come from the germline V gene. This CDR3 has 16 amino acids. The CDR3 protein is CATSDFRLAGTDTQYF.

This rearrangement joins TRBV6-1 to TRBJ1-1; lacking DNA, the TRBD1 call made by TCRdb goes unchecked. Germline values: CDR1 MNHNS, CDR2 SASEGT. The CDR3 has 13 residues. CDR3 amino acids: CASDRGTRTEAFF.

The gene calls are TRBV18 and TRBJ2-2; the TRBD1 assignment by TCRdb is unverifiable without DNA. The CDR3 covers 16 residues. In germline, CDR1 is KGHSH, CDR2 LQKENI. This CDR3 is CASSPPDSPGTGELFF.

The V gene is TRBV9, the J gene TRBJ2-1; TCRdb reports TRBD2, a call that lacks DNA to check it against. Germline assignment: CDR1 SGDLS and CDR2 YYNGEE. This CDR3 is built from 14 residues. The CDR3: CASGRTSDYNEQFF.

J is TRBJ2-2 and V is TRBV6-5; the TCRdb call, TRBD1, lacks DNA for checking. From germline, CDR1 is MNHEY and CDR2 SVGAGI. This CDR3 contains 14 residues. CDR3 in amino acids: CASSRQGSAGELFF.

This CDR3 is CASSQGLAGVNTGELFF. V and J are TRBV3-1 and TRBJ2-2; TCRdb gives TRBD2 as the D gene, but with no DNA this cannot be confirmed. This CDR3 has 17 amino acids. Germline CDR1 is LGHDT and CDR2 is YNNKEL (reference sequence).

CDR3: CASSEIGAGQSTDTQYF. The V and J genes are TRBV25-1 and TRBJ2-3; there is no DNA to check the TCRdb D call of TRBD1. This CDR3 has 17 residues. Germline-derived CDR1 and CDR2 are MGHDK and SYGVNS.

This chain connects TRBV12-3 or TRBV12-4 to TRBJ2-6. There are 14 residues in the CDR3. CDR3 loop: CASGQISGANVLTF.

This chain joins TRBV9 and TRBJ2-1; with no DNA, the TCRdb D assignment of TRBD2 cannot be verified. CDR1 is SGDLS, CDR2 YYNGEE, per germline. The CDR3 is 17 residues long. CDR3: CASSPPVGLAHYNEQFF.

The gene calls are TRBV27 and TRBJ2-5; as DNA is missing, the TRBD1 call by TCRdb cannot be tested. The V gene's germline CDR1 is MNHEY and CDR2 SMNVEV (reference sequence). There are 14 residues in the CDR3. The CDR3 loop is CASSFKTTGETQYF.

This chain joins TRBV7-9 and TRBJ2-4; lacking DNA, the TRBD2 call made by TCRdb goes unchecked. The CDR3 sequence is 15 residues long. Germline loops: CDR1 SEHNR, CDR2 FQNEAQ (reference sequence). This CDR3 reads CASSRGGVAKNIQYF.

This sequence joins TRBV3-1 and TRBJ2-1; without DNA, the TCRdb call of TRBD2 cannot be checked. CDR1 LGHDT and CDR2 YNNKEL come from the germline V gene (reference sequence). The CDR3 is made up of 13 amino acids. CDR3 sequence reads: CASSPRMREGQFF.

J is TRBJ2-4 and V is TRBV12-3 or TRBV12-4; TCRdb names TRBD2, which stays unverified in the absence of DNA. This CDR3 is built from 13 residues. This CDR3 reads CASRAGPLDIQYF.

The rearrangement joins TRBV27 to TRBJ1-5; as DNA is missing, the TRBD1 call by TCRdb cannot be tested. The CDR3 contains 18 residues. Germline V CDR1 and CDR2: MNHEY, SMNVEV (reference sequence). CDR3 amino acids: CASRPGGTVSYSNQPQHF.

The J gene is TRBJ2-5, the V gene TRBV5-1; the D call from TCRdb, TRBD1, cannot be confirmed without DNA. The CDR3 has 13 amino acids. Germline assignment: CDR1 SGHRS and CDR2 YFSETQ. The CDR3 loop reads CASSPGSQGTQYF.

This sequence joins TRBV5-6 and TRBJ2-7; TCRdb's assignment of TRBD1 cannot be checked, as there is no DNA. Germline V gives CDR1 SGHDT, CDR2 YYEEEE. The CDR3 covers 13 residues. The CDR3 loop is CASRGVGSYEQYF.

The V gene is TRBV12-3 or TRBV12-4, the J gene TRBJ1-5; TCRdb proposes TRBD1, but this gene call is untestable without DNA. The CDR3 runs 15 residues. The CDR3 loop is CASSLTGGRNQPQHF.

The chain's CDR3 is CATSRDKGTSYNEQFF. This chain connects TRBV15 to TRBJ2-1; TCRdb's D call of TRBD2 is untestable without DNA. The germline gives CDR1 LNHNV, CDR2 YYDKDF (reference sequence). The CDR3 covers 16 residues.

The gene calls are TRBV4-2 and TRBJ1-6. This CDR3 spans 13 amino acids. Germline CDR1 LGHNA, CDR2 YNFKEQ. CDR3: CASSQRGGAPLHF.

The chain joins TRBV12-3 or TRBV12-4 to TRBJ2-1. The CDR3 is made up of 15 amino acids. The CDR3 loop reads CASSLAGLTYNEQFF.

The V call is TRBV24-1, the J call TRBJ2-2; the D call of TRBD2 rests on TCRdb alone, since no DNA is present to check it. Germline V CDR1 and CDR2: KGHDR, SFDVKD. This CDR3 comprises 15 residues. The CDR3 is CATSDPSGGRGELFF.

V is TRBV5-4 and J is TRBJ1-5; TCRdb reports TRBD1, a call that lacks DNA to check it against. This CDR3 region has 17 residues. The germline gives CDR1 SGHNT, CDR2 YYREEE (reference sequence). The CDR3 reads CASSFSIPGSSSQPQHF.

The rearrangement links TRBV27 to TRBJ2-6. The CDR3 is made up of 14 amino acids. From germline, CDR1 is MNHEY and CDR2 SMNVEV (reference sequence). The CDR3: CASSRGPGANVLTF.

The rearrangement uses TRBV6-5 and TRBJ2-5; TCRdb's D call of TRBD2 is untestable without DNA. Germline V gene sequence: CDR1 MNHEY, CDR2 SVGAGI. This CDR3 comprises 16 residues. The CDR3 is CASSSRLAGRQETQYF.

The chain employs TRBV3-1 and TRBJ1-2; TCRdb's D call, TRBD1, is unchecked because there is no DNA. The CDR3 spans 14 residues. CDR1 is LGHDT and CDR2 is YNNKEL in the germline V gene (reference sequence). CDR3 amino acids: CASSLSDRGGSYTF.